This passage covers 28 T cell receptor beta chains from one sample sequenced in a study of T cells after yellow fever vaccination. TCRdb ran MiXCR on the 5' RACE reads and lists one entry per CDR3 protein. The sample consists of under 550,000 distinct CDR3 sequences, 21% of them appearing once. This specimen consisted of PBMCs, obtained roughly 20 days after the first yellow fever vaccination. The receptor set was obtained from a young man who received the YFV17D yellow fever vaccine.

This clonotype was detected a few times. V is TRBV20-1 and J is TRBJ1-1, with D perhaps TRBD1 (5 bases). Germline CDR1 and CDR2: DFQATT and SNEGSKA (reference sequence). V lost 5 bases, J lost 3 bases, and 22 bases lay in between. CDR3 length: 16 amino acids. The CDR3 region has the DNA TGCAGTGCTCCTGTCGGGGGAGGAGGGTGGGACACTGAAGCTTTCTTT. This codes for CSAPVGGGGWDTEAFF.

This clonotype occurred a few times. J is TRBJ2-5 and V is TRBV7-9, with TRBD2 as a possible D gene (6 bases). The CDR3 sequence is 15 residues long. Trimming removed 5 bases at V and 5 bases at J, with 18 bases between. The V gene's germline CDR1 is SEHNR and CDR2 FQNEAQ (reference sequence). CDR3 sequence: CASSPMGTQAETQYF. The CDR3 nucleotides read TGTGCCAGCAGCCCCATGGGGACTCAAGCGGAGACCCAGTACTTC.

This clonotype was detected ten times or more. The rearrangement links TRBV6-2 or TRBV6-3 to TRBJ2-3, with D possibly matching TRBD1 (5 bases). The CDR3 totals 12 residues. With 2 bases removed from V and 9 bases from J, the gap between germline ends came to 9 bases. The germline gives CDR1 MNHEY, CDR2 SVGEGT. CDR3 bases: TGTGCCAGCAGTTACAGGGGTCCAACGCAGTATTTT. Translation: CASSYRGPTQYF.

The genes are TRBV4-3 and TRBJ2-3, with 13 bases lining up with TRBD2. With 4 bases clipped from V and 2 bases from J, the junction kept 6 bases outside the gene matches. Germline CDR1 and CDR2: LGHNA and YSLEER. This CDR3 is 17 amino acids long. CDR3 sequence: CASSPTSGGTNTDTQYF. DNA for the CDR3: TGCGCCAGCAGCCCGACTAGCGGGGGGACTAACACAGATACGCAGTATTTT.

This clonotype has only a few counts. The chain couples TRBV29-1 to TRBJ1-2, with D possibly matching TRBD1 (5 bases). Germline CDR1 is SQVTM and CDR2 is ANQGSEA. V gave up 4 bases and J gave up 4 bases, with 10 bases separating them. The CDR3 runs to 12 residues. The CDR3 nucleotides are TGCAGCGTTGGACAGTCCATCTATGGCTACACCTTC. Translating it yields CSVGQSIYGYTF.

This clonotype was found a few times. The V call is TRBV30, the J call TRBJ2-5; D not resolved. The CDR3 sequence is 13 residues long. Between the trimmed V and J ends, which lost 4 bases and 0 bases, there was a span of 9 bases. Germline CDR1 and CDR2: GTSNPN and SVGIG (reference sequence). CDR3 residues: CAWTLTYQETQYF. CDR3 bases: TGTGCCTGGACTCTCACGTACCAAGAGACCCAGTACTTC. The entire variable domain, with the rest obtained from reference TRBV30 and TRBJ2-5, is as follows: SQTIHQWPATLVQPVGSPLSLECTVEGTSNPNLYWYRQAAGRGLQLLFYSVGIGQISSEVPQNLSASRPQDRQFILSSKKLLLSDSGFYLCAWTLTYQETQYFGPGTRLLVL.

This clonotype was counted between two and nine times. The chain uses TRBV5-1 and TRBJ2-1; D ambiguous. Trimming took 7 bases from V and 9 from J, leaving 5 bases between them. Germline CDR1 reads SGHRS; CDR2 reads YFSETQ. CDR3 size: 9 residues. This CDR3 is CASVSEQFF. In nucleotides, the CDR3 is TGCGCCAGCGTGAGTGAGCAGTTCTTC.

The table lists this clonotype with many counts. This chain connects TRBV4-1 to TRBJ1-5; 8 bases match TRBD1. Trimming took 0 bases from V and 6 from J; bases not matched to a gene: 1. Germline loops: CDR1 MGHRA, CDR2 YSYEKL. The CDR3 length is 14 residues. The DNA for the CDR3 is TGCGCCAGCAGCCAAGACAGGGGGCTTCAGCCCCAGCATTTT. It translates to CASSQDRGLQPQHF.

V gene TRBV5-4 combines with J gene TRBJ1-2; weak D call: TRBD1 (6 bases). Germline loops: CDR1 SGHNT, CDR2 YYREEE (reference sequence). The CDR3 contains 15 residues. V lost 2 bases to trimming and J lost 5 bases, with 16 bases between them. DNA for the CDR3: TGTGCCAGCAGCTTCGGGGGCTGGGGCTCGTATGGCTACACCTTC. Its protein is CASSFGGWGSYGYTF.

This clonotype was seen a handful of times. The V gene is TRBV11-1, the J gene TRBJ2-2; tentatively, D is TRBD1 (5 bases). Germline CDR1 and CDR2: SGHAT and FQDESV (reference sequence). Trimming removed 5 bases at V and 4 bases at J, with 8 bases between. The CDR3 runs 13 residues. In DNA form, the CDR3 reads TGTGCCAGCAGCCGCGACAGCACCGGGGAGCTGTTTTTT. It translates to CASSRDSTGELFF.

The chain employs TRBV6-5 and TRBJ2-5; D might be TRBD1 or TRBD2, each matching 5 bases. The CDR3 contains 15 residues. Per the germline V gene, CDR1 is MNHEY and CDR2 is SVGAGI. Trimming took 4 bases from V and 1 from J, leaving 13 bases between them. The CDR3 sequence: CASSSWGTAQETQYF. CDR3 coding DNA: TGTGCCAGCAGTTCCTGGGGGACCGCCCAAGAGACCCAGTACTTC.

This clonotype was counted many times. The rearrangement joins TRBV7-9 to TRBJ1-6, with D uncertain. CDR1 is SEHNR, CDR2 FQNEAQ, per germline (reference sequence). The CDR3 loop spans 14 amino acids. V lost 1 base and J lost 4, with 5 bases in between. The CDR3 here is CASSLEQYNSPLHF. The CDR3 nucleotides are TGTGCCAGCAGCTTAGAACAATATAATTCACCCCTCCACTTT.

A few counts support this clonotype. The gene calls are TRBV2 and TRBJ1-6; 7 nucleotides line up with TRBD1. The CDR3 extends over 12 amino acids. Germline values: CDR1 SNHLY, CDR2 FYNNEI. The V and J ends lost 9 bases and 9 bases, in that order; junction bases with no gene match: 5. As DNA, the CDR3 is TGTGCCAGAGGACAGGAAACTTCACCCCTCCACTTT. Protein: CARGQETSPLHF.

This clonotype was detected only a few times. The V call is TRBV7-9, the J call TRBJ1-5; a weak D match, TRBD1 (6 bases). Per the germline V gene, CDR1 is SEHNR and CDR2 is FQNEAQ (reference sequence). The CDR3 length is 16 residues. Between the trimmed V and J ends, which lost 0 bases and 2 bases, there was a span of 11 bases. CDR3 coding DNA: TGTGCCAGCAGCTTAGCGGGGGGCGATGGCAATCAGCCCCAGCATTTT. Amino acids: CASSLAGGDGNQPQHF.

The CDR3 protein is CASSPGGGPRETQYF. The CDR3 coding sequence is TGTGCCAGCTCACCAGGCGGAGGACCAAGGGAGACCCAGTACTTC. The chain couples TRBV18 to TRBJ2-5, with D tentatively TRBD2 (5 bases). From germline, CDR1 is KGHSH and CDR2 LQKENI. This CDR3 is built from 15 residues. Trimming cost V 2 bases and J 5 bases, with 15 bases left between them. The variable domain in full, completed from reference TRBV18 and TRBJ2-5, reads NAGVMQNPRHLVRRRGQEARLRCSPMKGHSHVYWYRQLPEEGLKFMVYLQKENIIDESGMPKERFSAEFPKEGPSILRIQQVVRGDSAAYFCASSPGGGPRETQYFGPGTRLLVL.

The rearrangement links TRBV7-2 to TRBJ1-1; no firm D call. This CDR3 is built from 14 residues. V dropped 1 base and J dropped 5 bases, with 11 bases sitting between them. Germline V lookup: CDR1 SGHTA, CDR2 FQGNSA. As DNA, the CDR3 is TGTGCCAGCAGCTTAGTTGTACGGGGTACTGAAGCTTTCTTT. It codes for CASSLVVRGTEAFF.

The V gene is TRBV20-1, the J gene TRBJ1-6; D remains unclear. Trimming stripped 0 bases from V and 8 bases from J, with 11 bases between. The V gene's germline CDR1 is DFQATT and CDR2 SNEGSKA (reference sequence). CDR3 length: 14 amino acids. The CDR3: CSAREGTGHSPLHF. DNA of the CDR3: TGCAGTGCTAGAGAAGGTACCGGACATTCACCCCTCCACTTT.

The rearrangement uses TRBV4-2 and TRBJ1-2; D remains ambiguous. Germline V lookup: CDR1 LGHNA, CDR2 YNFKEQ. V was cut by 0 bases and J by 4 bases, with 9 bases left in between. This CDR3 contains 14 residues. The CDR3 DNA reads TGTGCCAGCAGCCAAGATTCTGATATCTATGGCTACACCTTC. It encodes CASSQDSDIYGYTF.

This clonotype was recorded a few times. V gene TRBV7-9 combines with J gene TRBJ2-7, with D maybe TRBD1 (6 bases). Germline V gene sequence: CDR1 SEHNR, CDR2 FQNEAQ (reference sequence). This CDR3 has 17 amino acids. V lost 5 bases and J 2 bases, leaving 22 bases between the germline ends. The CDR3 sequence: CASSPLVMGAQPYEQYF. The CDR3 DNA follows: TGTGCCAGCAGCCCTCTGGTTATGGGGGCGCAACCCTACGAGCAGTACTTC.

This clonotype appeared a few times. CDR3 amino acids: CASRARETAGELFF. Written as DNA, the CDR3 is TGTGCCAGCAGGGCCAGGGAAACAGCCGGGGAGCTGTTTTTT. V usage is TRBV12-3 or TRBV12-4 and J usage is TRBJ2-2, with D maybe TRBD1 (5 bases). V was cut by 6 bases and J by 6 bases, with 14 bases left in between. This CDR3 comprises 14 residues.

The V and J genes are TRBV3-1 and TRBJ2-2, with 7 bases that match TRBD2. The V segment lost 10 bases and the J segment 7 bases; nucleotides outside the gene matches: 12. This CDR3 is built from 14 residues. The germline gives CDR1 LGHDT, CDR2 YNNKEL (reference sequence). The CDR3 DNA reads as TGTGCCACCGCCCCAACGGGGGGTGGCGGGGAGCTGTTTTTT. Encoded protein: CATAPTGGGGELFF.

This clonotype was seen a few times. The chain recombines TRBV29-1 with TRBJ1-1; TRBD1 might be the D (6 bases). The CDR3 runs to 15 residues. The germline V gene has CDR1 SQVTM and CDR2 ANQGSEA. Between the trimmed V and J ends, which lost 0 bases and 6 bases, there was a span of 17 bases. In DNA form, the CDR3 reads TGCAGCGTTGAAGACGTGGGTACAGGGAAGGCTGAAGCTTTCTTT. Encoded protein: CSVEDVGTGKAEAFF.

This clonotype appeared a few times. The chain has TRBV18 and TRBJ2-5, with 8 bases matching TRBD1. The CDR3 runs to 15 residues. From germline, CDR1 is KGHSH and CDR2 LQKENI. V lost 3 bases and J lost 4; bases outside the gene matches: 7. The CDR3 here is CASSPYFQGAETQYF. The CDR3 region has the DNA TGTGCCAGCTCACCTTATTTCCAGGGGGCAGAGACCCAGTACTTC.

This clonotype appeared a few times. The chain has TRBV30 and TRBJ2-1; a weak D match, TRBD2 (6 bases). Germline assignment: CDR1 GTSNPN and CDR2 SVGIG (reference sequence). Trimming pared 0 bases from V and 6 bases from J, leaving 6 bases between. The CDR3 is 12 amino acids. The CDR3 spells CAWSVAGNEQFF. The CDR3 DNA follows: TGTGCCTGGAGTGTAGCGGGCAATGAGCAGTTCTTC.

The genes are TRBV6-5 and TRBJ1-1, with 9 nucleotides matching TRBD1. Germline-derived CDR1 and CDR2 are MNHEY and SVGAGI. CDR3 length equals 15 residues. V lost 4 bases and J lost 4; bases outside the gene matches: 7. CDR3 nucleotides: TGTGCCAGCAGTTTCGACAGGGGGAGTGCCACTGAAGCTTTCTTT. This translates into CASSFDRGSATEAFF.

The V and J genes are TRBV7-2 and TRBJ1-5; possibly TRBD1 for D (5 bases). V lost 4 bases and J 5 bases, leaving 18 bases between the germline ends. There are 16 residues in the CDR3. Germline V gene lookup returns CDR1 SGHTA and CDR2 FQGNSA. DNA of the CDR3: TGTGCCAGCAGCTGGGGGATAAGTGGGTATGATCAGCCCCAGCATTTT. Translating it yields CASSWGISGYDQPQHF.

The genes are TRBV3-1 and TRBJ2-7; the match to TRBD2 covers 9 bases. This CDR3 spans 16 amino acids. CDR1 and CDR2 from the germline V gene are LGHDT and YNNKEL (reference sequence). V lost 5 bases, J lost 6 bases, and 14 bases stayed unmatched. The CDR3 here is CASSDHYRLAAGEQYF. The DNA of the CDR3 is TGTGCCAGCAGCGACCACTACCGACTAGCGGCCGGCGAGCAGTACTTC.

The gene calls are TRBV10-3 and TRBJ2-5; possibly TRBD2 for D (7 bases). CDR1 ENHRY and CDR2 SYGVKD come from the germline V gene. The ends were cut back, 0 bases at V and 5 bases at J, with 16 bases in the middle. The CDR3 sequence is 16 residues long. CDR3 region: CAISESTGGFLETQYF. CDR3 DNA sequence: TGTGCCATCAGTGAGTCAACGGGGGGCTTTTTGGAGACCCAGTACTTC.